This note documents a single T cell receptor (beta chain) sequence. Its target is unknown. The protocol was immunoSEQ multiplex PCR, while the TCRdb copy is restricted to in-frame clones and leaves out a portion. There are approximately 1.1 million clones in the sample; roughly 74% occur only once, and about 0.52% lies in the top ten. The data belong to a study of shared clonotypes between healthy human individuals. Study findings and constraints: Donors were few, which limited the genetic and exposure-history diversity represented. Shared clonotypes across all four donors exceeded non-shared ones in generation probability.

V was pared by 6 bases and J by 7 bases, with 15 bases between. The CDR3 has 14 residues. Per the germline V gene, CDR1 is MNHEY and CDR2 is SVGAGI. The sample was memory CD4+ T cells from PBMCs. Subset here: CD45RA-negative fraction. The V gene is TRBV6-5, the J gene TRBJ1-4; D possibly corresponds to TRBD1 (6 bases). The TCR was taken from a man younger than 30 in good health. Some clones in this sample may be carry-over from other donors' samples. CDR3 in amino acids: CASRGTGTGEKLFF. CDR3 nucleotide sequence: TGTGCCAGCAGGGGAACAGGGACTGGTGAAAAACTGTTTTTT.